Shown below are 32 T cell receptor beta chains from a single sample sequenced in a study of blood T cell repertoires in COVID-19. Method: immunoSEQ multiplex PCR; TCRdb's copy keeps in-frame clones and lacks some. The sample records roughly 300,000 clones, more than 85% being singletons. Sequenced input: PBMCs or T cells enriched from blood (not recorded which). The receptors stem from a woman under 40 who had recovered from COVID-19.

The rearrangement links TRBV7-9 to TRBJ2-7, with a possible D match to TRBD1 (5 bases). Trimming took off 4 bases at V and 2 bases at J, with 12 bases between the two ends. This CDR3 contains 14 residues. CDR1 SEHNR and CDR2 FQNEAQ come from the germline V gene (reference sequence). The CDR3 DNA reads TGTGCCAGCAGCTCGGACACACGACCCTACGAGCAGTACTTC. This gives the protein CASSSDTRPYEQYF.

The V call is TRBV11-1, the J call TRBJ2-7; 8 nucleotides line up with TRBD1. This CDR3 spans 15 amino acids. Looked up from germline, CDR1 is SGHAT and CDR2 is FQDESV (reference sequence). V lost 1 base, J lost 4 bases, and 6 bases stayed unmatched. The CDR3 nucleotides read TGTGCCAGCAGCTTAGTACAGGGGGACTGGTACGAGCAGTACTTC. This sequence encodes CASSLVQGDWYEQYF.

The chain uses TRBV2 and TRBJ1-2; a possible D gene is TRBD1 (5 bases). This CDR3 is built from 13 residues. V lost 2 bases and J lost 6, with 10 bases in between. In germline, CDR1 is SNHLY, CDR2 FYNNEI. CDR3 in amino acids: CASSEMAGHGYTF. Here the CDR3 DNA reads TGTGCCAGCAGTGAAATGGCAGGGCATGGCTACACCTTC.

This rearrangement joins TRBV30 to TRBJ2-3; D is undetermined. The CDR3 covers 13 residues. Germline assignment: CDR1 GTSNPN and CDR2 SVGIG (reference sequence). V was pared by 3 bases and J by 2 bases, with 9 bases between. The CDR3 DNA reads as TGTGCCTGGAGGGTGTCGGTCACAGATACGCAGTATTTT. Translated: CAWRVSVTDTQYF.

The J gene is TRBJ1-5, the V gene TRBV19; D may be TRBD1 (6 bases). This CDR3 is 12 amino acids long. Germline values: CDR1 LNHDA, CDR2 SQIVND (reference sequence). Between the trimmed V and J ends, which lost 11 bases and 6 bases, there was a span of 14 bases. CDR3 bases: TGTGCCTCGTCCAGGGGTTTTCAGCCCCAGCATTTT. This encodes CASSRGFQPQHF.

This chain links TRBV11-2 with TRBJ2-7; no reliable D call. Germline V lookup: CDR1 SGHAT, CDR2 FQNNGV. This CDR3 spans 11 amino acids. V was cut by 7 bases and J by 4 bases, with 8 bases left in between. CDR3 protein: CASTSRYEQYF. The CDR3 coding sequence is TGTGCCAGCACCTCCCGGTACGAGCAGTACTTC.

The gene calls are TRBV7-2 and TRBJ1-6, with D tentatively TRBD1 (5 bases). Trimming pared 1 base from V and 3 bases from J, leaving 10 bases between. Germline V gene data show CDR1 as SGHTA and CDR2 as FQGNSA. There are 16 residues in the CDR3. CDR3 nucleotides: TGTGCCAGCAGCTTAGTCGCGGGGCTCTATAATTCACCCCTCCACTTT. Amino acids: CASSLVAGLYNSPLHF.

This rearrangement joins TRBV3-1 (or the pseudogene TRBV3-2) to TRBJ2-7, with 7 bases identical to TRBD2. V trimming: 0 bases; J trimming: 6 bases; junction bases outside the gene matches: 8. This CDR3 region has 15 residues. Germline CDR1 is LGHDT and CDR2 is YNNKEL (reference sequence). Here the CDR3 reads CASSQDGGRAFEQYF. The CDR3 DNA reads TGTGCCAGCAGCCAAGACGGTGGGAGGGCCTTCGAGCAGTACTTC.

The rearrangement links TRBV6-5 to TRBJ1-1; TRBD1 matches at 7 bases. Germline V gene lookup returns CDR1 MNHEY and CDR2 SVGAGI. CDR3 length equals 13 residues. J lost 4 bases, V lost 5 bases, and 4 bases had no gene match. The CDR3 nucleotides read TGTGCCAGCAGTCTGGGACAGTTCACTGAAGCTTTCTTT. Translated, it gives CASSLGQFTEAFF.

The gene calls are TRBV18 and TRBJ2-1; 11 bases match TRBD2. Trimming cost V 6 bases and J 0 bases; bases outside gene matches: 13. In germline, CDR1 is KGHSH, CDR2 LQKENI. This CDR3 region has 19 residues. CDR3 sequence: CASSPLAGGSSSSYNEQFF. The CDR3 bases are TGTGCCAGCTCGCCCCTAGCGGGGGGCTCCTCTAGCTCCTACAATGAGCAGTTCTTC. Full variable domain (remainder filled in from reference TRBV18 and TRBJ2-1): NAGVMQNPRHLVRRRGQEARLRCSPMKGHSHVYWYRQLPEEGLKFMVYLQKENIIDESGMPKERFSAEFPKEGPSILRIQQVVRGDSAAYFCASSPLAGGSSSSYNEQFFGPGTRLTVL.

The chain uses TRBV6-5 and TRBJ2-3, with 8 nucleotides matching TRBD2. With 8 bases clipped from V and 5 bases from J, the junction kept 9 bases outside the gene matches. The CDR3 covers 14 residues. CDR1 is MNHEY, CDR2 SVGAGI, per germline. The CDR3 loop reads CASDIAGRVDTQYF. CDR3 DNA: TGTGCCAGCGATATAGCGGGGAGGGTAGATACGCAGTATTTT.

The rearrangement joins TRBV7-8 to TRBJ2-5, with 10 bases matching TRBD1. J lost 4 bases, V lost 4 bases, and 3 bases had no gene match. This CDR3 region has 14 residues. Germline CDR1 SGHVS, CDR2 FQNEAQ. In DNA, the CDR3 is TGTGCCAGCAGCTCAAGGACAGGGGGAGAGACCCAGTACTTC. Residues: CASSSRTGGETQYF. Full variable domain (outside the CDR3, taken from reference TRBV7-8 and TRBJ2-5): GAGVSQSPRYKVAKRGQDVALRCDPISGHVSLFWYQQALGQGPEFLTYFQNEAQLDKSGLPSDRFFAERPEGSVSTLKIQRTQQEDSAVYLCASSSRTGGETQYFGPGTRLLVL.

This clone showed up just a few times. The chain couples TRBV2 to TRBJ2-3, with D possibly TRBD2 on 5 matching bases. The length of the CDR3 is 16 residues. Trimming cost V 6 bases and J 5 bases, with 21 bases left between them. Germline V lookup: CDR1 SNHLY, CDR2 FYNNEI. DNA of the CDR3: TGTGCCAGCAGCCGGACTTCGGCAGGCCGGGTAGATACGCAGTATTTT. It specifies CASSRTSAGRVDTQYF. The whole variable domain, filled in from reference TRBV2 and TRBJ2-3, reads EPEVTQTPSHQVTQMGQEVILRCVPISNHLYFYWYRQILGQKVEFLVSFYNNEISEKSEIFDDQFSVERPDGSNFTLKIRSTKLEDSAMYFCASSRTSAGRVDTQYFGPGTRLTVL.

The rearrangement joins TRBV7-2 to TRBJ2-5; D gene unclear. The CDR3 spans 15 residues. V shed 6 bases and J shed 2 bases, with 16 bases lying between them. Germline CDR1 SGHTA, CDR2 FQGNSA. CDR3 protein: CASSPGWVQQETQYF. The CDR3 DNA follows: TGTGCCAGCAGTCCAGGATGGGTCCAGCAAGAGACCCAGTACTTC.

The CDR3 bases are TGTGCCATCACCAAGACTAGCGGGGGGCTATACAATGAGCAGTTCTTC. Residues: CAITKTSGGLYNEQFF. The rearrangement uses TRBV10-3 and TRBJ2-1; 13 nucleotides line up with TRBD2. The germline gives CDR1 ENHRY, CDR2 SYGVKD. CDR3 length: 16 amino acids. V gave up 7 bases and J gave up 4 bases; unmatched junction bases: 7.

The chain combines TRBV29-1 with TRBJ2-3; 10 positions agree with TRBD1. The CDR3 contains 13 residues. Germline trimming cut 4 bases from V and 4 bases from J; bases unmatched to any gene: 2. From germline, CDR1 is SQVTM and CDR2 ANQGSEA. In DNA form, the CDR3 reads TGCAGCGTTGCTGGACAGGGGGCAGATACGCAGTATTTT. Protein: CSVAGQGADTQYF.

Comments on this clone: This sample includes further DNA sequences coding for the same CDR3. The chain is built from TRBV7-9 and TRBJ1-1; D ambiguous. This CDR3 region has 13 residues. The V and J ends lost 5 bases and 1 base respectively, with 8 bases between them. The germline V gene has CDR1 SEHNR and CDR2 FQNEAQ (reference sequence). The chain's CDR3 is CASSPRQNTEAFF. The CDR3 bases are TGTGCCAGCAGCCCCAGACAGAACACTGAAGCTTTCTTT.

V is TRBV9 and J is TRBJ1-1; a weak D match, TRBD1 (5 bases). The germline V gene has CDR1 SGDLS and CDR2 YYNGEE. The CDR3 consists of 14 residues. Trimming took 3 bases from V and 6 from J, leaving 15 bases between them. The CDR3 loop is CASSEGSQGSEAFF. The DNA for the CDR3 is TGTGCCAGCAGCGAGGGATCCCAGGGCTCTGAAGCTTTCTTT.

Only a few counts were recorded for this clone. The chain employs TRBV19 and TRBJ1-5; perhaps TRBD1 as D (5 bases). The V and J ends lost 3 bases and 7 bases respectively, with 16 bases between them. CDR3 length equals 15 residues. CDR1 is LNHDA, CDR2 SQIVND, per germline (reference sequence). CDR3 coding DNA: TGTGCCAGTAGTATCGCCCCCGGGGGGAGGCAGCCCCAGCATTTT. Protein sequence: CASSIAPGGRQPQHF.

The rearrangement links TRBV7-2 to TRBJ2-2; tentatively, D is TRBD2 (6 bases). The CDR3 totals 15 residues. The germline V gene encodes CDR1 SGHTA and CDR2 FQGNSA. V lost 3 bases to trimming and J lost 4 bases, with 12 bases between them. This CDR3 is CASSFGGGTTGELFF. The CDR3 coding sequence is TGTGCCAGCAGCTTCGGTGGCGGGACCACCGGGGAGCTGTTTTTT.

The V and J genes are TRBV20-1 and TRBJ1-2, with a weak D call TRBD1 (5 bases). The CDR3 runs 12 residues. Germline loops: CDR1 DFQATT, CDR2 SNEGSKA (reference sequence). Trimming pared 3 bases from V and 5 bases from J, leaving 10 bases between. The CDR3 coding sequence is TGCAGTGCTAGTTTGCGGGGGTATGGCTACACCTTC. Translated, it gives CSASLRGYGYTF.

The chain links TRBV19 to TRBJ1-2, with 8 bases matching TRBD1. Trimming took 6 bases from V and 6 from J; bases not matched to a gene: 9. The germline V gene encodes CDR1 LNHDA and CDR2 SQIVND (reference sequence). The CDR3 runs 14 residues. The CDR3 sequence is CASSPDRVGDGYTF. CDR3 in DNA: TGTGCCAGTAGCCCGGACAGGGTAGGGGATGGCTACACCTTC.

The rearrangement links TRBV27 to TRBJ1-1; D might be TRBD1 (6 bases). Trimming took off 6 bases at V and 0 bases at J, with 11 bases between the two ends. This CDR3 region has 14 residues. In germline, CDR1 is MNHEY, CDR2 SMNVEV (reference sequence). CDR3 sequence reads: CASRETGMNTEAFF. CDR3 in DNA: TGTGCCAGCAGGGAGACAGGAATGAACACTGAAGCTTTCTTT.

The genes are TRBV11-2 and TRBJ2-1, with 10 bases fitting TRBD1. This CDR3 contains 16 residues. The trim removed 5 bases at V and 8 bases at J, leaving 12 bases unmatched. Germline V gives CDR1 SGHAT, CDR2 FQNNGV. The CDR3 is CASSPATDRGKDEQFF. The CDR3 DNA reads TGTGCCAGCAGCCCCGCCACGGACAGGGGGAAGGATGAGCAGTTCTTC.

The gene calls are TRBV5-1 and TRBJ2-1; 7 nucleotides align to TRBD2. The ends lost 4 bases at V and 7 bases at J; junction bases unmatched: 11. Germline V gene lookup returns CDR1 SGHRS and CDR2 YFSETQ. This CDR3 is built from 15 residues. The CDR3 coding sequence is TGCGCCAGCAGCACCTCCGGACTAGAACGGAATGAGCAGTTCTTC. Protein: CASSTSGLERNEQFF.

V usage is TRBV21-1 and J usage is TRBJ2-5; the D segment call TRBD2 is taken from the table without a DNA check. TRBV21-1 is given as a pseudogene. The CDR3 has 16 amino acids. The CDR3 DNA is TGTGCCAGCAGCAAGGGGACTAGCGGGAGGGCGGAGACCCAGTACTTC. Translation gives CASSKGTSGRAETQYF.

The chain employs TRBV28 and TRBJ1-2; perhaps TRBD1 as D (5 bases). This CDR3 has 16 residues. V gave up 2 bases and J gave up 4 bases, with 17 bases separating them. Germline V gives CDR1 MDHEN, CDR2 SYDVKM. CDR3 coding DNA: TGTGCCAGCAGTTTACAATCCCCCGGGCAGGGCTATGGCTACACCTTC. Amino acid sequence: CASSLQSPGQGYGYTF.

V and J are TRBV28 and TRBJ1-2; D gene ambiguous. CDR1 and CDR2 from the germline V gene are MDHEN and SYDVKM. The CDR3 spans 11 residues. Deletions cut 2 bases from V and 7 bases from J, with 5 bases between. The CDR3 spells CASSLQAGYTF. In nucleotides, the CDR3 is TGTGCCAGCAGTTTACAGGCTGGCTACACCTTC.

This clone was counted a few times. The chain recombines TRBV13 with TRBJ1-5, with unresolved D. The length of the CDR3 is 14 residues. V dropped 2 bases and J dropped 1 base, with 6 bases sitting between them. The V gene's germline CDR1 is PRHDT and CDR2 FYEKMQ (reference sequence). CDR3 residues: CASSLRGSNQPQHF. The CDR3 DNA is TGTGCCAGCAGCTTACGAGGGAGCAATCAGCCCCAGCATTTT.

The V and J genes are TRBV28 and TRBJ1-2; 7 bases are a match to TRBD1. The CDR3 has 14 residues. Per germline, CDR1 MDHEN and CDR2 SYDVKM. V lost 3 bases and J lost 2; bases outside the gene matches: 3. The CDR3 region has the DNA TGTGCCAGCAGTTTTCAAGGGGGCAACTATGGCTACACCTTC. It encodes CASSFQGGNYGYTF.

This clone was counted a few times. This rearrangement joins TRBV2 to TRBJ1-5, with TRBD1 as a possible D gene (6 bases). The CDR3 is 15 amino acids. V lost 7 bases, J lost 6 bases, and 19 bases lay in between. Germline values: CDR1 SNHLY, CDR2 FYNNEI. This CDR3 is CASKQNTGWRQPQHF. The CDR3 DNA reads TGTGCCAGCAAACAGAACACAGGGTGGCGTCAGCCCCAGCATTTT. The full variable domain, in which reference TRBV2 and TRBJ1-5 provide the parts outside the CDR3, is EPEVTQTPSHQVTQMGQEVILRCVPISNHLYFYWYRQILGQKVEFLVSFYNNEISEKSEIFDDQFSVERPDGSNFTLKIRSTKLEDSAMYFCASKQNTGWRQPQHFGDGTRLSIL.

This clone has a single count. The CDR3 nucleotides read TGTGCCTGGGGTGGACAGGGGTACACCGGGGAGCTGTTTTTT. This sequence encodes CAWGGQGYTGELFF. The V call is TRBV30, the J call TRBJ2-2; 9 bases match TRBD1. Germline assignment: CDR1 GTSNPN and CDR2 SVGIG (reference sequence). This CDR3 has 14 amino acids. V shed 5 bases and J 3 bases; nucleotides not matched to a gene: 4.